The 15 T cell receptor beta chains below all came from one sample that was sequenced in a study of identical twins (dated by TCRdb to about 2016). Library generation was performed with 5' RACE. Sequencing instrument: Illumina HiSeq 2000. TCRdb redid the processing of the public reads, applying fastp at Q25 and MiXCR, and retained in-frame beta chains. Every CDR3 protein is listed once, alongside the most common genes and DNA of its rows. The sample data list around 1.7 million distinct CDR3 sequences, and about 32% of these were observed just once. Around 0.3% of the sample is held by the ten biggest clonotypes. Sample: cord blood. The receptors here all came from a newborn girl in good health.

The chain is built from TRBV6-5 and TRBJ2-7; D possibly corresponds to TRBD2 (6 bases). The CDR3 extends over 15 amino acids. Trimming cost V 3 bases and J 7 bases, with 19 bases left between them. Germline-derived CDR1 and CDR2 are MNHEY and SVGAGI. The CDR3 coding sequence is TGTGCCAGCAGTTATACCCGGGAGTTCTACAATGAGCAGTACTTC. Protein product: CASSYTREFYNEQYF.

The chain couples TRBV4-1 to TRBJ1-1; possible D gene TRBD1, 6 bases. The V gene's germline CDR1 is MGHRA and CDR2 YSYEKL. Trimming took off 5 bases at V and 2 bases at J, with 18 bases between the two ends. CDR3 size: 16 residues. The CDR3, as DNA: TGCGCCAGCAGCGACCACGTGTACAGGGATAACACTGAAGCTTTCTTT. Translating gives CASSDHVYRDNTEAFF.

The chain combines TRBV27 with TRBJ2-1; D unclear. V dropped 5 bases and J dropped 10 bases, with 27 bases sitting between them. Per the germline V gene, CDR1 is MNHEY and CDR2 is SMNVEV (reference sequence). The CDR3 sequence is 17 residues long. In nucleotides, the CDR3 is TGTGCCAGCAGTACACTGCAGACGGATCTAGTATCCTACGAGCAGTTCTTC. This codes for CASSTLQTDLVSYEQFF.

The sample holds a few counts of this clonotype. This chain links TRBV12-3 or TRBV12-4 with TRBJ2-2, with D unclear. Trimming took 7 bases from V and 2 from J, leaving 11 bases between them. The CDR3 has 14 amino acids. CDR3 loop: CASTLGLNTGELFF. In DNA, the CDR3 is TGTGCCAGCACCCTCGGCCTAAACACCGGGGAGCTGTTTTTT.

There are many counts of this clonotype. The rearrangement links TRBV3-1 to TRBJ2-1; D possibly corresponds to TRBD2 (6 bases). Germline V gives CDR1 LGHDT, CDR2 YNNKEL (reference sequence). Between the trimmed V and J ends, which lost 4 bases and 1 base, there was a span of 11 bases. This CDR3 comprises 15 residues. The CDR3 DNA sequence: TGTGCCAGCAGCCCCTCCAGCGGGTCCTACAATGAGCAGTTCTTC. Translating gives CASSPSSGSYNEQFF.

The J gene is TRBJ2-1, the V gene TRBV21-1; the table's D call of TRBD2 was not tested on the DNA. TRBV21-1 is described as a pseudogene. This CDR3 contains 16 residues. CDR3 sequence (DNA): TGTGCCAGCAGCAAAAGGGAGCGGGAGGTATACAATGAGCAGTTCTTC. Residues: CASSKREREVYNEQFF.

This clonotype was observed at least ten times. The chain joins TRBV6-5 to TRBJ2-1; 8 positions match TRBD2. J lost 4 bases, V lost 2 bases, and 10 bases had no gene match. CDR1 MNHEY and CDR2 SVGAGI come from the germline V gene. There are 17 residues in the CDR3. Written as DNA, the CDR3 is TGTGCCAGCAGTTACGACGTTGTGGTAGCGGGGTACAATGAGCAGTTCTTC. Protein: CASSYDVVVAGYNEQFF.

In its sample, this clonotype was seen many times. This chain joins TRBV6-9 and TRBJ1-2, with 7 bases lining up with TRBD1. Trimming removed 4 bases from V and 4 bases from J; junction bases left unmatched: 6. CDR3 length: 14 residues. The V gene's germline CDR1 is MNHGY and CDR2 SVAAGI. The CDR3 sequence: CASSLPGQLYGYTF. The CDR3 DNA reads TGTGCCAGCAGTTTACCGGGACAGCTCTATGGCTACACCTTC.

The chain is built from TRBV5-6 and TRBJ2-5; D gene uncertain. Germline V lookup: CDR1 SGHDT, CDR2 YYEEEE. This CDR3 has 13 residues. The ends were cut back, 3 bases at V and 4 bases at J, with 10 bases in the middle. The CDR3 is CASSSNSIETQYF. In nucleotides, the CDR3 is TGTGCCAGCAGCTCGAACTCGATAGAGACCCAGTACTTC.

This clonotype was seen a handful of times. The chain joins TRBV29-1 to TRBJ1-2; D not resolved. V was clipped by 6 bases and J by 2 bases, with 13 bases between them. CDR1 and CDR2 (germline): SQVTM, ANQGSEA. This CDR3 is 13 amino acids long. The CDR3 is CSVGDEMNYGYTF. The CDR3 coding sequence is TGCAGCGTCGGCGACGAAATGAACTATGGCTACACCTTC.

This chain connects TRBV6-1 to TRBJ2-1, with 7 nucleotides matching TRBD2. The trim removed 8 bases at V and 0 bases at J, leaving 1 base unmatched. Germline CDR1 MNHNS, CDR2 SASEGT. The CDR3 contains 13 residues. The CDR3 sequence is CASGRASYNEQFF. CDR3 nucleotides: TGTGCCAGCGGGAGGGCCTCCTACAATGAGCAGTTCTTC.

A remark on this clonotype: Compared with germline, one end of the junction differs, possibly owing to a read error. This sequence joins TRBV5-1 and TRBJ2-7; 8 positions agree with TRBD2. Germline V gives CDR1 SGHRS, CDR2 YFSETQ. CDR3 length: 15 residues. CDR3 nucleotide sequence: TGCGCCGGCAGCTTGGCCGGGACTAGCTCCTACGAGCAGTACTTC. Protein sequence: CAGSLAGTSSYEQYF.

This clonotype turned up a few times. The chain has TRBV7-9 and TRBJ2-5; a weak D match, TRBD1 (5 bases). The CDR3 contains 14 residues. Germline V CDR1 and CDR2: SEHNR, FQNEAQ (reference sequence). V lost 5 bases and J lost 5, with 15 bases in between. The chain's CDR3 is CASSPDQAGETQYF. In DNA, the CDR3 is TGTGCCAGCAGCCCCGATCAGGCAGGGGAGACCCAGTACTTC.

V gene TRBV7-2 combines with J gene TRBJ2-4; D unclear. Near its end, the DNA agrees better with TRBJ2-7, so the J call may be wrong. The CDR3 is 15 residues long. The V gene's germline CDR1 is SGHTA and CDR2 FQGNSA. The CDR3 reads CASSLLGYLGVEQYF. DNA of the CDR3: TGTGCCAGCAGCTTACTTGGCTACCTTGGAGTCGAGCAGTACTTC.

In its sample, this clonotype was seen once. The chain has TRBV6-6 and TRBJ2-3; D unresolved. This CDR3 has 15 amino acids. V shed 0 bases and J shed 4 bases, with 11 bases lying between them. Germline CDR1 and CDR2: MNHNY and SVGAGI (reference sequence). The CDR3 DNA follows: TGTGCCAGCAGTTACTCGCCTACCTTGCCAGATACGCAGTATTTT. Residues: CASSYSPTLPDTQYF.